The sequence of this T cell receptor (beta chain) was determined in a study of shared clonotypes between healthy human individuals. Several immunoSEQ plates received, in even portions, the genomic DNA of each subset. Sequencing was performed with immunoSEQ multiplex PCR; in TCRdb, only in-frame clones are kept and a portion is missing. The sample has hundreds of thousands of clones, 85% to 95% seen once. In this sample, this clone turned up once. Selected positively for CCR7 and CD45RO-negative, naive CD8 cells excluded terminally differentiated effector memory CD45RA+ cells. Healthy HIV-negative adults without recent acute infections or vaccinations served as donors. Each donor was a Caucasian adult residing in Nashville, Tennessee. The source material was naive CD8+ T cells sorted from blood. This TCR was recovered from a woman under 40 in good health.

The DNA of the CDR3 is TGTGCCAGCAGCCGGGCGGTCGACGAGCAGTACTTC. Residues: CASSRAVDEQYF. This chain links TRBV7-2 with TRBJ2-7; D not certain. The germline gives CDR1 SGHTA, CDR2 FQGNSA. V dropped 5 bases and J dropped 5 bases, with 10 bases sitting between them. There are 12 residues in the CDR3.